Listed below are T cell receptor beta chains from one sample, sequenced in a study of post-analysis software for immune sequencing data. In TCRdb, the PCR reads were re-called with MiXCR into one record per CDR3 protein. This sample carries around 500,000 distinct CDR3 sequences, around a third of them seen once, and the ten largest clones take about 5.6%. Sequenced material: blood. The receptors shown here come from a girl between 2 and 17 years old with multiple sclerosis. CDR3s include the opening cysteine and the closing phenylalanine or tryptophan. The order of the fields is D gene, clone size, J gene, V gene, CDR3 DNA, CDR3 protein. The D gene is left open where the match is weak. Rows give clone size only sometimes, using once, few, many, or a class for an expanded clone.

TRBD2	few	TRBJ2-4	TRBV5-6	TGTGCCAGCAGCCCCCGGGCTAGCGGGGGGAACATTCAGTACTTC	CASSPRASGGNIQYF
TRBD1	.	TRBJ2-3	TRBV11-2	TGTGCCAGCAGCCGGGGACAGGGTAACACAGATACGCAGTATTTT	CASSRGQGNTDTQYF
TRBD2	few	TRBJ2-1	TRBV6-2/TRBV6-3	TGTGCCAGCAGTCCGGTAGCGGGGGTCCGTGACAATGAGCAGTTCTTC	CASSPVAGVRDNEQFF
.	.	TRBJ2-1	TRBV15	TGTGCCACCAGCAGAGACTTGACTAGAAACAATGAGCAGTTCTTC	CATSRDLTRNNEQFF
.	few	TRBJ2-7	TRBV6-2/TRBV6-3	TGTGCCAGCAGTTACGGCTCCTCTAGCCAGACCTACGAGCAGTACTTC	CASSYGSSSQTYEQYF
TRBD1	many	TRBJ2-5	TRBV7-8	TGTGCCAGCAGCCGAGGCAGGACAGGGGAAGGAGAGACCCAGTACTTC	CASSRGRTGEGETQYF
.	many	TRBJ2-7	TRBV12-3/TRBV12-4	TGTGCCAGCAGTTTGTCAGGGGGGCACTACGAGCAGTACTTC	CASSLSGGHYEQYF
.	.	TRBJ1-2	TRBV25-1	TGTGCCAGCAGTGATCTAGGATACGCGCAGGGCTACACCTTC	CASSDLGYAQGYTF
TRBD2	.	TRBJ2-3	TRBV15	TGTGCCACCAGCAGGGCTAAGACTAGCGGGGGCCGCACAGATACGCAGTATTTT	CATSRAKTSGGRTDTQYF
.	few	TRBJ1-2	TRBV7-2	TGTGCCAGCAGCGTAGCCAGGCTTAACTATGGCTACACCTTC	CASSVARLNYGYTF
.	.	TRBJ1-5	TRBV7-9	TGTGCCAGCAGCTTAGCGAGGCCGGGAATGGTTAGCAATCAGCCCCAGCATTTT	CASSLARPGMVSNQPQHF
.	.	TRBJ2-1	TRBV5-1	TGCGCCAGCAGCCCACTGGCGGGGAATAACAATGAGCAGTTCTTC	CASSPLAGNNNEQFF
.	.	TRBJ2-3	TRBV5-1	TGCGCCAGCAGCCCCATGCGAGCAGGCACAGATACGCAGTATTTT	CASSPMRAGTDTQYF
TRBD2	many	TRBJ2-1	TRBV4-2	TGTGCCAGCAGCCAAGATGTGGTCCAGCGGGGGGGCCGTGATGAGCAGTTCTTC	CASSQDVVQRGGRDEQFF
TRBD2	.	TRBJ2-1	TRBV20-1	TGCAGTGCTAGAGATGCACTAGCGGGGAACAATGAGCAGTTCTTC	CSARDALAGNNEQFF
TRBD1	.	TRBJ1-2	TRBV20-1	TGCAGTGCTCCTCCCGGGACAGGGGGCATCTATGGCTACACCTTC	CSAPPGTGGIYGYTF
.	few	TRBJ1-1	TRBV5-1	TGCGCCAGCAGCTCGGGGAGGGAAGAAGCTTTCTTT	CASSSGREEAFF
.	few	TRBJ1-1	TRBV14	TGTGCCAGCAGCCACGCCCTACGGACAGTCGAAGCTTTCTTT	CASSHALRTVEAFF
.	.	TRBJ1-4	TRBV28	TGTGCCAGCAGTTTCGGCCTCCCAACTAATGAAAAACTGTTTTTT	CASSFGLPTNEKLFF
TRBD2	.	TRBJ2-1	TRBV3-1	TGTGCCAGCAGCCAAGATCTAGTAGCGGGGTATGATGAGCAGTTCTTC	CASSQDLVAGYDEQFF
.	.	TRBJ1-1	TRBV5-1	TGCGCCAGCAGCTTGACCGGGCAGGGGATGAACACTGAAGCTTTCTTT	CASSLTGQGMNTEAFF
.	few	TRBJ2-3	TRBV11-2	TGTGCCAGCAGCTTAGGGGCACAAAGCACAGATACGCAGTATTTT	CASSLGAQSTDTQYF
.	.	TRBJ1-5	TRBV7-9	TGTGCCAGCAGCGCTAGCGGGGGGCGCAGCAATCAGCCCCAGCATTTT	CASSASGGRSNQPQHF
.	few	TRBJ1-1	TRBV4-1	TGCGCCAGCAGCCAAGTGAACACTGAAGCTTTCTTT	CASSQVNTEAFF
.	.	TRBJ1-5	TRBV7-2	TGTGCCAGCAGCTTAGAAGGAATTAGCAATCAGCCCCAGCATTTT	CASSLEGISNQPQHF
.	.	TRBJ2-3	TRBV6-1	TGTGCCAGCAGTGACCATGCAGATACGCAGTATTTT	CASSDHADTQYF
TRBD2	few	TRBJ2-7	TRBV7-8	TGTGCCAGCAGCCACGTGGCTAGCGGGGGCCGCGAGCAGTACTTC	CASSHVASGGREQYF
TRBD2	.	TRBJ2-3	TRBV4-1	TGCGCCAGCAGCCAAGATGAGATGGTCCAGCGGGGGAAAGATACGCAGTATTTT	CASSQDEMVQRGKDTQYF
.	.	TRBJ1-1	TRBV25-1	TGTGCCAGCGGGGAGACGGAGACCGGATCGGCTTTCTTT	CASGETETGSAFF
TRBD1	.	TRBJ2-1	TRBV6-4	TGTGCCAGCAGTGGCGGGACAGGGGGCAATGAGCAGTTCTTC	CASSGGTGGNEQFF
.	few	TRBJ2-7	TRBV29-1	TGCAGCGTTGAATTAAGGGACGGCCATTACGAGCAGTACTTC	CSVELRDGHYEQYF
.	.	TRBJ2-1	TRBV5-4	TGTGCCAGCAGCTTGGACAGGGCAAACGGCAATGAGCAGTTCTTC	CASSLDRANGNEQFF
.	.	TRBJ1-5	TRBV21-1	TGTGCCAGCAGCGGGGGGGAGGGCGGCAATCAGCCCCAGCATTTT	CASSGGEGGNQPQHF
TRBD1	.	TRBJ2-5	TRBV20-1	TGCAGTGGCGACAGGGGGATTGGAGAGACCCAGTACTTC	CSGDRGIGETQYF
.	.	TRBJ1-1	TRBV5-1	TGCGCCAGCAGCTTCACAGGGACCGCTGAAGCTTTCTTT	CASSFTGTAEAFF
TRBD2	.	TRBJ2-3	TRBV6-5	TGTGCCAGCAGTCCTCGACTGAGCGGGGGGGATACGCAGTATTTT	CASSPRLSGGDTQYF
TRBD1	few	TRBJ2-3	TRBV7-9	TGTGCCAGCAGCGCCTCGGACAGGGGGCTGACAGATACGCAGTATTTT	CASSASDRGLTDTQYF
TRBD1	.	TRBJ2-7	TRBV5-1	TGCGCCAGCAGCCTATCCGGGACAGATTACGAGCAGTACTTC	CASSLSGTDYEQYF
TRBD1	few	TRBJ1-2	TRBV20-1	TGCAGTCCCGTCAGGGACAGGGACGGAGGCTTCTATGGCTACACCTTC	CSPVRDRDGGFYGYTF
TRBD1	.	TRBJ2-1	TRBV20-1	TGCAGTGCTACCGACAGGGACAATGAGCAGTTCTTC	CSATDRDNEQFF
TRBD2	few	TRBJ2-7	TRBV6-1	TGTGCCAGCAGTGAATTAGCGGGGGGCCCCTACGAGCAGTACTTC	CASSELAGGPYEQYF